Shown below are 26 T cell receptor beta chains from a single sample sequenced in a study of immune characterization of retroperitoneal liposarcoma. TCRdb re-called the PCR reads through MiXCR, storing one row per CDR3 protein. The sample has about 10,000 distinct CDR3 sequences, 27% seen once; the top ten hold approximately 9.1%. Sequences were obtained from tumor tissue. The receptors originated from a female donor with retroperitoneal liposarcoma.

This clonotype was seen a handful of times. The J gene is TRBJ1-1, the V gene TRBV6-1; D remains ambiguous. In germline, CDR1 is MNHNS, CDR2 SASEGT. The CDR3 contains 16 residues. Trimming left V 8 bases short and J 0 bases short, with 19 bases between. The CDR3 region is CASAWAEEMLNTEAFF. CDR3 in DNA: TGTGCCAGCGCATGGGCCGAGGAGATGTTGAACACTGAAGCTTTCTTT.

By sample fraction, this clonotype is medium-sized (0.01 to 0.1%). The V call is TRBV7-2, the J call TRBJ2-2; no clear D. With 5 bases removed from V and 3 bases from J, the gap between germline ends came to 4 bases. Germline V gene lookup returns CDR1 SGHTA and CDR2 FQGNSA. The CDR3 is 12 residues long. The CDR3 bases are TGTGCCAGCAGCCCATACACCGGGGAGCTGTTTTTT. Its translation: CASSPYTGELFF.

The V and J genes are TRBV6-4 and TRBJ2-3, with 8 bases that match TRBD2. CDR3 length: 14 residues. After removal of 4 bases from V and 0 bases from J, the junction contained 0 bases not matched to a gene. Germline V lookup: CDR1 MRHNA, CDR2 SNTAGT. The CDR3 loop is CASSASGSTDTQYF. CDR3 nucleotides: TGTGCCAGCAGTGCTAGCGGGAGCACAGATACGCAGTATTTT.

The CDR3 DNA reads TGTGCCAGCAGTTTGTCGGCAGGGTCCTACGAGCAGTACTTC. This translates into CASSLSAGSYEQYF. This chain joins TRBV27 and TRBJ2-5; D is possibly TRBD1 (5 bases). The DNA end is a closer match to TRBJ2-7, so the J assignment may be wrong. CDR3 length: 14 residues. The V gene's germline CDR1 is MNHEY and CDR2 SMNVEV (reference sequence).

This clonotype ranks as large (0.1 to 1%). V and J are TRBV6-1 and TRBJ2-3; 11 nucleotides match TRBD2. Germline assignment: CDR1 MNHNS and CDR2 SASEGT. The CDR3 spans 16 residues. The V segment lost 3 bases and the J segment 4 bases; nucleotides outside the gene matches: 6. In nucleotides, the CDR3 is TGTGCCAGCAGTGAGACCGGGACTAGCGGTTCAGATACGCAGTATTTT. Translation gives CASSETGTSGSDTQYF.

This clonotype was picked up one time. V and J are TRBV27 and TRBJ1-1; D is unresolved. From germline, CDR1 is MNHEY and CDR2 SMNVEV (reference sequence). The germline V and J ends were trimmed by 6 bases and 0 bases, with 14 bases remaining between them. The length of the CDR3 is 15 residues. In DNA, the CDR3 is TGTGCCAGCAGCCGCTCCACTGGCTTGAACACTGAAGCTTTCTTT. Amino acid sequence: CASSRSTGLNTEAFF.

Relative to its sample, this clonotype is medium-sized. In DNA, the CDR3 is TGTGCCAGCAGCTCCCGACTAGCGGAAACTAGCACAGATACGCAGTATTTT. It yields the protein CASSSRLAETSTDTQYF. The chain has TRBV7-8 and TRBJ2-3; TRBD2 matches 9 bases. J lost 0 bases, V lost 4 bases, and 8 bases had no gene match. The CDR3 totals 17 residues. Germline CDR1 reads SGHVS; CDR2 reads FQNEAQ.

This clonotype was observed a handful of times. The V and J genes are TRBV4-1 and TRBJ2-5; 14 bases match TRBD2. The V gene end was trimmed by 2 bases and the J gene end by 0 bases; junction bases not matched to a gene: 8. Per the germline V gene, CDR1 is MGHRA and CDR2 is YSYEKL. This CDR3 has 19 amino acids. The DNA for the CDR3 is TGCGCCAGCAGCCAAAGACTAGCGGGAGGGTTTTTTGACCAAGAGACCCAGTACTTC. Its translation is CASSQRLAGGFFDQETQYF.

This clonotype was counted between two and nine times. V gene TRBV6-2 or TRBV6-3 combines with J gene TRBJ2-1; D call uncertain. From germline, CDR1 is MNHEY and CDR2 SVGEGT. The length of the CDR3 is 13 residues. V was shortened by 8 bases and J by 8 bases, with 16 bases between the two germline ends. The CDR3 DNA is TGTGCCAGCGGGTCGAGTTGGGTTCATGAGCAGTTCTTC. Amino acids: CASGSSWVHEQFF.

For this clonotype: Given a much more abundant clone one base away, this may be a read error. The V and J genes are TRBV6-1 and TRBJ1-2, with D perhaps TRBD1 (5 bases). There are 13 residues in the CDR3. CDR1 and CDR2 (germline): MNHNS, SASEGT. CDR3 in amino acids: CASSEIRGDGHTF. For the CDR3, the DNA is TGTGCCAGCAGTGAAATTCGAGGGGATGGCCACACCTTC.

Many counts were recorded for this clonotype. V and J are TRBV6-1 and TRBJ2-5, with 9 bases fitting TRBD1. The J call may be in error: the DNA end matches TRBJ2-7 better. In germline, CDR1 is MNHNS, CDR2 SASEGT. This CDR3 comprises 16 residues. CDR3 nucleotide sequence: TGTGCCAGCAGTGAATCCTCCGGGACAGGGAACGACGAGCAGTACTTC. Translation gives CASSESSGTGNDEQYF.

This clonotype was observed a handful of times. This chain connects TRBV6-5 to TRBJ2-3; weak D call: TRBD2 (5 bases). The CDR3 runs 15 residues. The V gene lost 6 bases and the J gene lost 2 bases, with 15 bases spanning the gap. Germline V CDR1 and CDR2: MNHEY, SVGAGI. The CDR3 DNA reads TGTGCCAGCAGCTTAGGTCCCGGGAACACAGATACGCAGTATTTT. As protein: CASSLGPGNTDTQYF.

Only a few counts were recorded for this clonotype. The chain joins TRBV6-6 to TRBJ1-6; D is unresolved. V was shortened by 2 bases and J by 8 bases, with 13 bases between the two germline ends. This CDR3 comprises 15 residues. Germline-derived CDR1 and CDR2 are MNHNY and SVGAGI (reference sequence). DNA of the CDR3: TGTGCCAGCAGTTACGGGAGGGCAGCGGATTCACCCCTCCACTTT. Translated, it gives CASSYGRAADSPLHF.

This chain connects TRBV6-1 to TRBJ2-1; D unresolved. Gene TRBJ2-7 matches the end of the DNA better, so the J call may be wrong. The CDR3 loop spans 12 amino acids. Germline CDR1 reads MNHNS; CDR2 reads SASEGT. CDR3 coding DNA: TGTGCCAGCAGTGAAGCAGACTACGAGCAGTACTTC. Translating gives CASSEADYEQYF.

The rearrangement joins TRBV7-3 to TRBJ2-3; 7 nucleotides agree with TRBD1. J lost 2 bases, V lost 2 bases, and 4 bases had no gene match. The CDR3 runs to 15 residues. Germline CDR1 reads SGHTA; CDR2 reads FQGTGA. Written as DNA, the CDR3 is TGTGCCAGCAGCTTAGTAGGGGGCATCACAGATACGCAGTATTTT. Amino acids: CASSLVGGITDTQYF.

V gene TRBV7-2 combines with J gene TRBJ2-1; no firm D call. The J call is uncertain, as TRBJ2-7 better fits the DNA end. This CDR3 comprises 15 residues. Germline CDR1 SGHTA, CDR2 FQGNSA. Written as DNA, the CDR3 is TGTGCCAGCAGCTTAGAGCCAGCCTCATCCTACGAGCAGTACTTC. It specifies CASSLEPASSYEQYF.

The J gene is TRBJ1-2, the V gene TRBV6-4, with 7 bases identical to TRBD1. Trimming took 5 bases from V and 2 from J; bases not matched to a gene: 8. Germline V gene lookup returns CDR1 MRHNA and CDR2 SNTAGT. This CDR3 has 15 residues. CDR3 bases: TGTGCCAGCAGTCCCGGGACAGCCAACAACTATGGCTACACCTTC. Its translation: CASSPGTANNYGYTF.

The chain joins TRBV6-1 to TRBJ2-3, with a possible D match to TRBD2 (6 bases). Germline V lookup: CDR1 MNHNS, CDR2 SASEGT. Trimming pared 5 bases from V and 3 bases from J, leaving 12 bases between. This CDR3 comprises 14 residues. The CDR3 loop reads CASSTGDLTDTQYF. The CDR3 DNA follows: TGTGCCAGCAGTACGGGGGATTTGACAGATACGCAGTATTTT.

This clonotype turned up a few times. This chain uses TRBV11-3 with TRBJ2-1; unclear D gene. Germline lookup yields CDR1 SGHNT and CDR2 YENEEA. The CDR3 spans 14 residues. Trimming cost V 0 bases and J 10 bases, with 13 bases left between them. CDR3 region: CASSLDDNFDEQFF. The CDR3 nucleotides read TGTGCCAGCAGCTTAGATGATAACTTCGACGAGCAGTTCTTC.

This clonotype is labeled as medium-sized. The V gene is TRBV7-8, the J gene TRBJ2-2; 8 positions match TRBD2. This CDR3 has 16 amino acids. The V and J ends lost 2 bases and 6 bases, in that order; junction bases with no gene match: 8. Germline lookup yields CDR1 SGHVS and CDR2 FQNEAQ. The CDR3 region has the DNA TGTGCCAGCAGCTTATTTACGGGAGGGGGGCCCGGGGAGCTGTTTTTT. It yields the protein CASSLFTGGGPGELFF.

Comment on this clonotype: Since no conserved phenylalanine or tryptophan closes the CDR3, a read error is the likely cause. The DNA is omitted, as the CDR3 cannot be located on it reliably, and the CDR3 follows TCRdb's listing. CDR3 residues: CASSLRGGRGRGARVRCQRHAL. This chain joins TRBV6-1 and TRBJ2-6; the D call of TRBD2 is as the table states it, not checked on the DNA. Germline CDR1 and CDR2: MNHNS and SASEGT. The CDR3 numbers 22 amino acids, ends counted.

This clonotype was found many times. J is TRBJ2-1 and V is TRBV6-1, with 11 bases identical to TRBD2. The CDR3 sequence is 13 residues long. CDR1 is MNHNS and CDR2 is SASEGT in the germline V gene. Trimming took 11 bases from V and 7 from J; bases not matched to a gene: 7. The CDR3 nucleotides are TGTGCCGGCCGACTAGCGGGAAGGAATGAGCAGTTCTTC. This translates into CAGRLAGRNEQFF.

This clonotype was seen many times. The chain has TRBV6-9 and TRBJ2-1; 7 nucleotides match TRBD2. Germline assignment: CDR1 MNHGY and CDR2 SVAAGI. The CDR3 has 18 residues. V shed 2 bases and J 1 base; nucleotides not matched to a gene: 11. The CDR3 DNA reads TGTGCCAGCAGTTATCCACCAAGGGGCGGGAGTTCCTACAATGAGCAGTTCTTC. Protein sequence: CASSYPPRGGSSYNEQFF.

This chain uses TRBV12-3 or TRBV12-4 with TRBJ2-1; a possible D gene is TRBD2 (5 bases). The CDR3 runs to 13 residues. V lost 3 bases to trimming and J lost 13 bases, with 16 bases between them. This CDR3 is CASSLEDQETQFF. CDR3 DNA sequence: TGTGCCAGCAGTTTGGAGGACCAAGAGACCCAGTTCTTC.

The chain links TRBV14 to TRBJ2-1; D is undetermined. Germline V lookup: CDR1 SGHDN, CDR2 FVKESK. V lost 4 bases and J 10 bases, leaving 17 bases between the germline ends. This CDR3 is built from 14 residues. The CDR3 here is CASSPEQRFYEQFF. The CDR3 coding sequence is TGTGCCAGCAGCCCTGAACAGAGATTCTACGAGCAGTTCTTC. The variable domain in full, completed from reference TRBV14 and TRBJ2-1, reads EAGVTQFPSHSVIEKGQTVTLRCDPISGHDNLYWYRRVMGKEIKFLLHFVKESKQDESGMPNNRFLAERTGGTYSTLKVQPAELEDSGVYFCASSPEQRFYEQFFGPGTRLTVL.

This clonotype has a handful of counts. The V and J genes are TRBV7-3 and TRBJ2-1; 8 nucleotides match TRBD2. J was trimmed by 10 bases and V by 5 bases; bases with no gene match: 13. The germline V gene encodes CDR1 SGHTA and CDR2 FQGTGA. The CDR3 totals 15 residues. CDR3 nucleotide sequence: TGTGCCAGCAGCGCAGTGACGGGGGGGGCCTACGAGCAGTTCTTC. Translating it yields CASSAVTGGAYEQFF.